This record concerns one T cell receptor beta chain sequence. No antigen is known for it. This specimen comes from a study of shared clonotypes between healthy human individuals. The CDR3 length is 14 residues. V was pared by 0 bases and J by 4 bases, with 9 bases between. Germline assignment: CDR1 SEHNR and CDR2 FQNEAQ (reference sequence). The assay was carried out at the deep level. Repertoires were generated with immunoSEQ multiplex PCR, while TCRdb's copy carries only in-frame clones and drops some. The profile shows about 2 million clones, approximately 94% of them singletons. The naive CD8 fraction comprised CD45RO-negative cells positively selected for CCR7 and excluded terminally differentiated effector memory CD45RA+ cells. All donors qualified as healthy HIV-negative adults and had experienced no recent acute infections or vaccinations. Study-level findings and limits: Naive subsets, compared against memory subsets, generally had larger estimated richness values.

The sample comprised naive CD8+ T cells sorted from blood. The V gene is TRBV7-9, the J gene TRBJ1-1; no firm D call. This clonotype originated in a man in his late teens or twenties in good health. This CDR3 is CASSLAVAGTEAFF. In DNA, the CDR3 is TGTGCCAGCAGCTTAGCTGTGGCGGGCACTGAAGCTTTCTTT.